Reported below is one T cell receptor (beta chain). Antigen unknown. These data belong to a study of OX40 agonist ivuxolimab in advanced cancers. Overall study: The group had a mean age of 60 years, ranged from about 20 to 80, and was roughly 80% male.

Sampled blood was obtained at baseline, cycle 4 day 1, and cycle 7 day 1. Assay used: immunoSEQ multiplex PCR; TCRdb lists only in-frame clones, some missing. Here the sample spans 90,000 to 120,000 clones, less than 95% being singletons. Points from the study as a whole: At 0.1 to 3.0 mg/kg, clonal expansion of CD4+ and CD8+ blood T cells had occurred by week 6. The study did not work out the antigen specificity of the expanded peripheral T cells.

CDR1 SGHRS and CDR2 YFSETQ come from the germline V gene. The V and J ends lost 2 bases and 7 bases, in that order; junction bases with no gene match: 15. The CDR3 contains 18 residues. The starting material was CD4+ or CD8+ T cells sorted from blood, obtained in a trial of the OX40 agonist ivuxolimab. The J gene is TRBJ2-1, the V gene TRBV5-1, with 10 bases matching TRBD2. The TCR sequence derives from an adult with an advanced solid tumor such as melanoma, head and neck, liver or kidney cancer. The CDR3 region is CASSFSSGSGRDSNEQFF. DNA of the CDR3: TGCGCCAGCAGCTTCTCTAGCGGGAGCGGAAGAGATTCGAATGAGCAGTTCTTC.